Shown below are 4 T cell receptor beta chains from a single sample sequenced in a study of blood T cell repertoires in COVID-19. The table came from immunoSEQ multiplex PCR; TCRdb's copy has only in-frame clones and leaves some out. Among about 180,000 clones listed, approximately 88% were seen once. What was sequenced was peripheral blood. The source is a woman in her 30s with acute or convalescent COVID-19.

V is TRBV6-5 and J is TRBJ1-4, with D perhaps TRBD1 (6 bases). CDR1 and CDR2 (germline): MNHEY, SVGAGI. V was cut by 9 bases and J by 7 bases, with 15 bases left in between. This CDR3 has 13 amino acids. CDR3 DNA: TGTGCCAGGGAACAGGGCCCGGTTGAAAAACTGTTTTTT. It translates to CAREQGPVEKLFF.

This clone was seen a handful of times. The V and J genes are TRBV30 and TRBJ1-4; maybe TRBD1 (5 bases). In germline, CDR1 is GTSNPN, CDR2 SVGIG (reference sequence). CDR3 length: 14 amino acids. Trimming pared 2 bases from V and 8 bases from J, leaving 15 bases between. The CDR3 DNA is TGTGCCTGGAGTTGGGGCCCCATGGAGGAAAAACTGTTTTTT. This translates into CAWSWGPMEEKLFF.

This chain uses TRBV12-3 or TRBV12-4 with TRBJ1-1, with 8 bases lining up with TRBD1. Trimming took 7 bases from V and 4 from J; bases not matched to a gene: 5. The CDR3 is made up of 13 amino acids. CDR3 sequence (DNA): TGTGCCAGCAACCGACAGGGGCCCACTGAAGCTTTCTTT. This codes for CASNRQGPTEAFF.

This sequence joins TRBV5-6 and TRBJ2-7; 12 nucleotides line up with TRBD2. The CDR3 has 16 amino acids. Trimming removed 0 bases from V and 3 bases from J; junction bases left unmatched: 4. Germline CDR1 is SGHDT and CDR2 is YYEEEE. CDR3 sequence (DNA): TGTGCCAGCAGCTTGGGACTAGCGGGAGCCCACTACGAGCAGTACTTC. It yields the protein CASSLGLAGAHYEQYF. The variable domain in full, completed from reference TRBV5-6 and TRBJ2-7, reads DAGVTQSPTHLIKTRGQQVTLRCSPKSGHDTVSWYQQALGQGPQFIFQYYEEEERQRGNFPDRFSGHQFPNYSSELNVNALLLGDSALYLCASSLGLAGAHYEQYFGPGTRLTVT.